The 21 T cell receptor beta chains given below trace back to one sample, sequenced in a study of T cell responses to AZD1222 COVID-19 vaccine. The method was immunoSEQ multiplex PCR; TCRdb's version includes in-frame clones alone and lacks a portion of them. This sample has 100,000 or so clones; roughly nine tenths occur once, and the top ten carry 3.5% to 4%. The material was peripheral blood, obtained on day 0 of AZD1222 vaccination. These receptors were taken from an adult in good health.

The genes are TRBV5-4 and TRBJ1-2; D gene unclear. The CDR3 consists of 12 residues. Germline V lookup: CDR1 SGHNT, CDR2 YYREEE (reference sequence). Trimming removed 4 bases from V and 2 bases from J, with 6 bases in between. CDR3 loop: CASSADNYGYTF. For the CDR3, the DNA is TGTGCCAGCAGCGCCGACAACTATGGCTACACCTTC.

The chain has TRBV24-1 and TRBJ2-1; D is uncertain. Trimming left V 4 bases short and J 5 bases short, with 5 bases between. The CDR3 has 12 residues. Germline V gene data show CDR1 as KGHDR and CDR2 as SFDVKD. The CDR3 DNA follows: TGTGCCACCAGTGACAGGCACAATGAGCAGTTCTTC. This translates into CATSDRHNEQFF.

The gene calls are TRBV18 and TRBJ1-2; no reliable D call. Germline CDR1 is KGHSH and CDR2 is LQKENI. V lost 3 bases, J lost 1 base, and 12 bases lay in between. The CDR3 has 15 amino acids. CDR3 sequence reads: CASSPGSSLNYGYTF. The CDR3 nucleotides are TGTGCCAGCTCACCTGGAAGTTCACTTAACTATGGCTACACCTTC.

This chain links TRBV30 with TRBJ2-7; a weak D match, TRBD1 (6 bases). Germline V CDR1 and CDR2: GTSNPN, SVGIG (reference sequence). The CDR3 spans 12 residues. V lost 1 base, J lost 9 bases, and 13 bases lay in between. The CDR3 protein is CAWSADSLGQYF. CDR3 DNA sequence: TGTGCCTGGAGTGCGGACAGTCTGGGGCAGTACTTC. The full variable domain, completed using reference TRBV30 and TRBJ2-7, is SQTIHQWPATLVQPVGSPLSLECTVEGTSNPNLYWYRQAAGRGLQLLFYSVGIGQISSEVPQNLSASRPQDRQFILSSKKLLLSDSGFYLCAWSADSLGQYFGPGTRLTVT.

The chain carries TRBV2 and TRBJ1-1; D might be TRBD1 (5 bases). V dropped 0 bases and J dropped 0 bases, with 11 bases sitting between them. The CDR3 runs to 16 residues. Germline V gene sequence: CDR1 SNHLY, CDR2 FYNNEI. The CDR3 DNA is TGTGCCAGCAGTGAAGCCGGGGGGTTGGTGAACACTGAAGCTTTCTTT. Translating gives CASSEAGGLVNTEAFF. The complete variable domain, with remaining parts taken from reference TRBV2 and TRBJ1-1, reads EPEVTQTPSHQVTQMGQEVILRCVPISNHLYFYWYRQILGQKVEFLVSFYNNEISEKSEIFDDQFSVERPDGSNFTLKIRSTKLEDSAMYFCASSEAGGLVNTEAFFGQGTRLTVV.

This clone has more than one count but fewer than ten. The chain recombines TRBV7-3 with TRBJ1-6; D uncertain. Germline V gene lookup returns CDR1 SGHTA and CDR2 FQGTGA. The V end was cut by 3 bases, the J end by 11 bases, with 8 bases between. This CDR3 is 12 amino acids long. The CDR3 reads CASSFCMAPLHF. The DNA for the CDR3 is TGTGCCAGCAGCTTCTGTATGGCACCCCTCCACTTT.

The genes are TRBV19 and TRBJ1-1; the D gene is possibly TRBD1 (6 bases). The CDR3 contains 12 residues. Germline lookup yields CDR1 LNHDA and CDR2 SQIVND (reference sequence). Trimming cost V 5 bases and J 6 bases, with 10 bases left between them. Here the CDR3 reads CASSPRTAEAFF. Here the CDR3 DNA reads TGTGCCAGTAGTCCTCGGACAGCTGAAGCTTTCTTT. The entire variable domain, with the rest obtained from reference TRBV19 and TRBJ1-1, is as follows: DGGITQSPKYLFRKEGQNVTLSCEQNLNHDAMYWYRQDPGQGLRLIYYSQIVNDFQKGDIAEGYSVSREKKESFPLTVTSAQKNPTAFYLCASSPRTAEAFFGQGTRLTVV.

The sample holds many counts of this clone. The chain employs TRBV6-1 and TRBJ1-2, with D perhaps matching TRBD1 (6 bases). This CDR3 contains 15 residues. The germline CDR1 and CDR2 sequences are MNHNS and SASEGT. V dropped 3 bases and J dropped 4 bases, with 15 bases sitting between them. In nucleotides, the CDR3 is TGTGCCAGCAGTGAGGAGGGGGGGGCGGGCTATGGCTACACCTTC. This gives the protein CASSEEGGAGYGYTF.

In nucleotides, the CDR3 is TGTGCCAGCAGTTACTCTGGGGGTGATCAGCCCCAGCATTTT. As protein: CASSYSGGDQPQHF. The chain combines TRBV6-5 with TRBJ1-5; the D gene is possibly TRBD1 (5 bases). Per the germline V gene, CDR1 is MNHEY and CDR2 is SVGAGI. The CDR3 contains 14 residues. Deletions cut 0 bases from V and 5 bases from J, with 8 bases between.

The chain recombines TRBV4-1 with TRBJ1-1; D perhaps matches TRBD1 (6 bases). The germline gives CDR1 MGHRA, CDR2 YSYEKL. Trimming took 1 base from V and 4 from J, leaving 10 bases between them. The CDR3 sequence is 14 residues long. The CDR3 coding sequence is TGCGCCAGCAGCCAAGGTAACAGGGTCACTGAAGCTTTCTTT. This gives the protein CASSQGNRVTEAFF.

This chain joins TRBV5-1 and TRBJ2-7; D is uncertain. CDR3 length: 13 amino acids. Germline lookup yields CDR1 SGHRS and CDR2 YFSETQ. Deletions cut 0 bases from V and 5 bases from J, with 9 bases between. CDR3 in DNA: TGCGCCAGCAGCTTGGACAATGTGGACGAGCAGTACTTC. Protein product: CASSLDNVDEQYF.

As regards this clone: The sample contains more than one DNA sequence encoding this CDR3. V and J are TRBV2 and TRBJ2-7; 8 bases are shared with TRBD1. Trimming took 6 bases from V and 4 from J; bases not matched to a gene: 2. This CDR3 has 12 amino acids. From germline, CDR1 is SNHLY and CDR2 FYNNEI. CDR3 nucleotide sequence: TGTGCCAGCAGAGACAGGGGATACGAGCAGTACTTC. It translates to CASRDRGYEQYF. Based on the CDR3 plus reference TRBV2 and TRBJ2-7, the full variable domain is EPEVTQTPSHQVTQMGQEVILRCVPISNHLYFYWYRQILGQKVEFLVSFYNNEISEKSEIFDDQFSVERPDGSNFTLKIRSTKLEDSAMYFCASRDRGYEQYFGPGTRLTVT.

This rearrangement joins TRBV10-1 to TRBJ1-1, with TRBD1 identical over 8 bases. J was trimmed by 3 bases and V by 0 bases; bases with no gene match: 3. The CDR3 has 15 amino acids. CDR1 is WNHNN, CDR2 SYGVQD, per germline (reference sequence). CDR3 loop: CASSESHRGDTEAFF. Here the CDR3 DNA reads TGCGCCAGCAGTGAGTCGCACAGGGGGGACACTGAAGCTTTCTTT.

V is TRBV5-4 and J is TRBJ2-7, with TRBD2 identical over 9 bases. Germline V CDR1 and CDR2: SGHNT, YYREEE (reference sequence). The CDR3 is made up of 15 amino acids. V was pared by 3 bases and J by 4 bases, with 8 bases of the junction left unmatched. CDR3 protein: CASSSPGLASYEQYF. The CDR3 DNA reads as TGTGCCAGCAGCTCGCCGGGACTAGCTTCATACGAGCAGTACTTC. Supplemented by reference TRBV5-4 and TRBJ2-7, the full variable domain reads ETGVTQSPTHLIKTRGQQVTLRCSSQSGHNTVSWYQQALGQGPQFIFQYYREEENGRGNFPPRFSGLQFPNYSSELNVNALELDDSALYLCASSSPGLASYEQYFGPGTRLTVT.

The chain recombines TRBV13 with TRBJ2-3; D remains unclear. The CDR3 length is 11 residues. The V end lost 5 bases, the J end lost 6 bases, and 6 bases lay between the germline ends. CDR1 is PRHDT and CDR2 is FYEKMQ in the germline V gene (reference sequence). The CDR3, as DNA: TGTGCCAGCAGCCCCCAGGATACGCAGTATTTT. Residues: CASSPQDTQYF.

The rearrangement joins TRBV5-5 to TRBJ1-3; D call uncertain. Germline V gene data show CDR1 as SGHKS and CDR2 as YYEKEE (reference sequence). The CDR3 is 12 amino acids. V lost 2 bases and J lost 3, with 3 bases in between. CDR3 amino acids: CASSLSGNTIYF. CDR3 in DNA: TGTGCCAGCAGCTTAAGTGGAAACACCATATATTTT. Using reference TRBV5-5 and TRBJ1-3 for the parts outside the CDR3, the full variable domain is DAGVTQSPTHLIKTRGQQVTLRCSPISGHKSVSWYQQVLGQGPQFIFQYYEKEERGRGNFPDRFSARQFPNYSSELNVNALLLGDSALYLCASSLSGNTIYFGEGSWLTVV.

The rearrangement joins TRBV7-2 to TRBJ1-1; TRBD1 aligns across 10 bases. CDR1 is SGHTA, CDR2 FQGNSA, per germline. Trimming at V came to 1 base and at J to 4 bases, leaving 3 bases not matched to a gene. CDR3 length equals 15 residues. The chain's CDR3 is CASSLEGQGFTEAFF. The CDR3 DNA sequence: TGTGCCAGCAGCTTAGAGGGACAGGGGTTCACTGAAGCTTTCTTT.

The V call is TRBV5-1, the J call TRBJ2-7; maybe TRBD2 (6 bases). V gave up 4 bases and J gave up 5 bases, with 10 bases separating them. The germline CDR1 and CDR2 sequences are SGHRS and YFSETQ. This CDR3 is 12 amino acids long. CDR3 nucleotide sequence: TGCGCCAGCAGCCCGGCGGGGAACGAGCAGTACTTC. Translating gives CASSPAGNEQYF.

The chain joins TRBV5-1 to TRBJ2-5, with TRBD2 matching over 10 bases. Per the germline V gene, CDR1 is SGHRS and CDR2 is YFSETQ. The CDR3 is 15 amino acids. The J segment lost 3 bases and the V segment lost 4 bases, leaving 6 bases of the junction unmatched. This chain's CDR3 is CASSRSGGLEETQYF. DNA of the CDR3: TGCGCCAGCAGCCGTAGCGGGGGGCTGGAAGAGACCCAGTACTTC.

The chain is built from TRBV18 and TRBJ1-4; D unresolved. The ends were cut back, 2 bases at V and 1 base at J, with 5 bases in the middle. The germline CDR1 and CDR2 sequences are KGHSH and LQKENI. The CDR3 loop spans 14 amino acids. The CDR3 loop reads CASSPSGTNEKLFF. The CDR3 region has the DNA TGTGCCAGCTCACCATCGGGAACTAATGAAAAACTGTTTTTT.

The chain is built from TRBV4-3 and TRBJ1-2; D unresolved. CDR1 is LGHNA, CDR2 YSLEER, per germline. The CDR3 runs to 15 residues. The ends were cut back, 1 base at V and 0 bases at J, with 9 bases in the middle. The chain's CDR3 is CASSQVVRTNYGYTF. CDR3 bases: TGCGCCAGCAGCCAAGTGGTCAGGACTAACTATGGCTACACCTTC.